This TCR beta chain is from a study of CD4 T cell repertoires in COVID-19. Study-level information: Relabeled CFSE-low cells, IL-2-expanded for about nine days, met spikes from other coronaviruses. Study-wide findings and caveats: Two or all three memory subsets shared several highly expanded SARS-CoV-2-reactive clonotypes. Between roughly 6.5 and 27% of SARS-CoV-2 clonotypes also appeared in SARS-CoV and/or HKU1 spike cultures.

There are 16 residues in the CDR3. V lost 1 base to trimming and J lost 0 bases, with 13 bases between them. CDR1 is SGDLS, CDR2 YYNGEE, per germline. About this clone: Its antigen is not known.

These memory T cells were uncultured and sequenced directly after ex vivo isolation. Libraries were prepared by immunoSEQ multiplex PCR; TCRdb keeps only in-frame clonotypes and omits some of them. This table has some 71,000 clones, approximately 83% appearing once. This sequence was found in a human donor who had COVID-19. The starting material was CD4+ T cells from peripheral blood, obtained after recovery from COVID-19. The chain links TRBV9 to TRBJ2-5; D is possibly TRBD1 or TRBD2 (5 bases each). CDR3 loop: CASSVSGPPYQETQYF. In DNA form, the CDR3 reads TGTGCCAGCAGCGTATCGGGGCCCCCCTACCAAGAGACCCAGTACTTC.